This T cell receptor beta chain was sequenced during a study of blood T cells in healthy people across ages. CDR3 length equals 17 residues. Germline V gene lookup returns CDR1 LGHNA and CDR2 YSLEER. A J-beta primer mix and a sample-barcoded 5' primer were used in a second PCR of roughly 7 to 12 cycles. Via MiXCR, TCRdb re-called the 5' RACE reads, giving one row per CDR3 protein. The sample shows 1.5 million to 2 million distinct CDR3 sequences, roughly 49% of them seen only once. In regard to this clonotype: One end of the junction fails to match germline, which may point to a read error.

The chain combines TRBV4-3 with TRBJ2-3, with D tentatively TRBD1 or TRBD2 (5 bases each). The sample consisted of blood. The receptor's source is a woman between 35 and 50 years old in good health. CDR3 region: CASSQELGDSFTDAQYF. DNA of the CDR3: TGCGCCAGCAGCCAAGAACTGGGGGATTCCTTCACAGATGCGCAGTATTTT.